This TCR beta chain was captured in a study of shared clonotypes between healthy human individuals. Produced via immunoSEQ multiplex PCR; TCRdb's table is partial and in-frame only. This sample has around 1,900,000 clones, with just under 95% found just once. Naive CD8 cells lacked CD45RO and underwent positive selection for CCR7, leaving out terminally differentiated effector memory CD45RA+ cells. CDR3 length equals 13 residues. Germline CDR1 is SEHNR and CDR2 is FQNEAQ (reference sequence). Trimming cost V 10 bases and J 2 bases; bases outside gene matches: 7. The sequence was collected from a man between 18 and 35 years old in good health. Some clones in this sample may be carry-over from other donors' samples. The sample taken for sequencing was naive CD8+ T cells from PBMCs. This chain uses TRBV7-9 with TRBJ2-7; 8 bases are shared with TRBD2. This CDR3 is CATMGLEAYEQYF. DNA of the CDR3: TGTGCCACCATGGGACTAGAGGCCTACGAGCAGTACTTC.